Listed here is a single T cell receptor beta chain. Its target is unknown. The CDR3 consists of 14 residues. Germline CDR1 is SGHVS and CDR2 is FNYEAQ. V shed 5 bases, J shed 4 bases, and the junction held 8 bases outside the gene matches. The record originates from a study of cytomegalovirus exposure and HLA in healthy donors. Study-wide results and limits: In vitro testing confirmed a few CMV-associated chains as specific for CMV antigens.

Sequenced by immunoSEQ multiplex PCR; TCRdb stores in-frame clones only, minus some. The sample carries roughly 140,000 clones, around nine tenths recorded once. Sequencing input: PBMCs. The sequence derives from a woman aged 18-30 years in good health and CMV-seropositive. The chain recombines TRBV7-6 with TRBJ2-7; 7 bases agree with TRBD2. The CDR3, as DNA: TGTGCCAGCAGCCCTACTAGCGTTGTATACGAGCAGTACTTC. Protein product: CASSPTSVVYEQYF.